This paragraph covers one T cell receptor (beta chain) sequence. As yet, its antigen is unknown. The sample comes from a study of T cell clonotyping in hematopoietic cell transplantation. Deletions cut 1 base from V and 13 bases from J, with 11 bases between. CDR1 is SGHDN, CDR2 FVKESK, per germline. The CDR3 contains 11 residues. Time point denoted: recipient sample about 28 days before transplant, after cytoreduction. Overall study findings and caveats: Recipient TCR diversity dropped after transplant; expanded clonotypes rose from day 30 to 180.

Profiling relied on immunoSEQ multiplex PCR, and the TCRdb table lists in-frame clones only, not all of them. Among 20,000 or so clones, 90% were seen once, and the ten largest hold 3% to 4%. This receptor was taken from a man aged 18 to 30 with biphenotypic leukemia. Some clones in this sample may be carry-over from other donors' samples. The specimen comprised peripheral blood mononuclear cells, sampled before stem cell transplant. The gene calls are TRBV14 and TRBJ2-7, with a possible D match to TRBD2 (5 bases). DNA of the CDR3: TGTGCCAGCAGCCAAGGCGGGTCCTCTTACTTC. Translated: CASSQGGSSYF.